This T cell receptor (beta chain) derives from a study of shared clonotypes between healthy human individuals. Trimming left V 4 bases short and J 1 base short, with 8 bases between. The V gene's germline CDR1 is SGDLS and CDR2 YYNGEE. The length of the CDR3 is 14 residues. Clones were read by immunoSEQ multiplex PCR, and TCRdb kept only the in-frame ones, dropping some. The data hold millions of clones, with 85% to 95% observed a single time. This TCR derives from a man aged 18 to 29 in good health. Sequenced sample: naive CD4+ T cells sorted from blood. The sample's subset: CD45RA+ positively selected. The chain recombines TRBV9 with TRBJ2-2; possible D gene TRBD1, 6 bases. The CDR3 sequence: CASSQGQNTGELFF. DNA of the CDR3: TGTGCCAGCAGCCAGGGACAGAACACCGGGGAGCTGTTTTTT.